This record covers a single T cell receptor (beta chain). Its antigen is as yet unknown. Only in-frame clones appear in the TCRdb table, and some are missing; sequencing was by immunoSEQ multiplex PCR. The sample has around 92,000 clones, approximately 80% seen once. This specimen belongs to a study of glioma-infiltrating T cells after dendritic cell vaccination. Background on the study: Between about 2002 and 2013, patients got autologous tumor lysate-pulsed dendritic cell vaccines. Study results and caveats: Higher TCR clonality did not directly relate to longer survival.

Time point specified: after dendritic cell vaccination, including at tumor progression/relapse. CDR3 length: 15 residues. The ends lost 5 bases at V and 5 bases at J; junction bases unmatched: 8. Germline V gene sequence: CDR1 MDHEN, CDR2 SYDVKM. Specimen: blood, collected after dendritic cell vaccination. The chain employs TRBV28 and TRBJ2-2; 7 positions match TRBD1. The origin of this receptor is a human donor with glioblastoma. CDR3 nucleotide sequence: TGTGCCAGCAGTAGGACAGGAATAAGGACCGGGGAGCTGTTTTTT. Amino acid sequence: CASSRTGIRTGELFF.